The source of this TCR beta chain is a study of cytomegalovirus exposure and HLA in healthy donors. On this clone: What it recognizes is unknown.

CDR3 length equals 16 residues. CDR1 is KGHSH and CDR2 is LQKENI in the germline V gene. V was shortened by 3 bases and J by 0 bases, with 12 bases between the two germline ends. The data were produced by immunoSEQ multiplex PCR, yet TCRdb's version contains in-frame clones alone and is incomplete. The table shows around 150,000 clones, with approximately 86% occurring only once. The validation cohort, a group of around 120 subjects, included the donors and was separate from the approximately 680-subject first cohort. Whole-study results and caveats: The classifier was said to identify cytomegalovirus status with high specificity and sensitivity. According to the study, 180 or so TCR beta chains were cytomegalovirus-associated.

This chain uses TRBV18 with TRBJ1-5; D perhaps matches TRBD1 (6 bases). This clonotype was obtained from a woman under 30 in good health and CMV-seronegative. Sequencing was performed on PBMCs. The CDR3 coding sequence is TGTGCCAGCTCACCGGGACATTTCTATAGCAATCAGCCCCAGCATTTT. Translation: CASSPGHFYSNQPQHF.